This T cell receptor (beta chain) was identified during a study of chemoradiotherapy in HPV16-positive cancers. General study points: Candidate HPV-specific clones and E7-related TCR motifs grew in tumor during treatment.

The germline gives CDR1 LNHDA, CDR2 SQIVND (reference sequence). Trimming pared 3 bases from V and 0 bases from J, leaving 11 bases between. CDR3 length: 15 residues. The data were produced by immunoSEQ multiplex PCR, yet TCRdb's version contains in-frame clones alone and is incomplete. The sample shows a few thousand clones, 72% of them seen only once. There are a few counts of this clone. Its antigen is undetermined. The rearrangement uses TRBV19 and TRBJ1-1; D uncertain. This receptor was identified in a human donor with HPV-associated anogenital cancer. The starting material was tumor tissue, obtained from a patient who underwent chemoradiotherapy. The CDR3 DNA is TGTGCCAGTAGTATGTGGCAGCGATTGAACACTGAAGCTTTCTTT. As protein: CASSMWQRLNTEAFF.